These T cell receptor beta chains were read from a single sample in a study of T cells in localized non-small cell lung cancer. The data were produced by immunoSEQ multiplex PCR, yet TCRdb's version contains in-frame clones alone and is incomplete. This sample has about 910 clones; under 30% occur once, and the top ten carry roughly 12%. Sequences were derived from normal lung tissue next to the tumor, sampled before any cancer treatment. These receptor sequences come from a woman aged 35-75 years with stage III lung adenocarcinoma. The CDR3 runs from the conserved cysteine through the conserved F or W. D genes are given only for firm matches. Some rows have no size entry. The others give once, few or many, or a class for an expanded clone.

clone_size	d_call	v_call	j_call	cdr3_aa	cdr3_nt
once	-	TRBV5-1	TRBJ2-1	CASSLDVSYNEQFF	TGCGCCAGCAGCTTGGACGTTTCCTACAATGAGCAGTTCTTC
-	TRBD1	TRBV11-3	TRBJ2-6	CASSLGQDRSSGANVLTF	TGTGCCAGCAGCTTAGGTCAGGACAGGAGCTCTGGGGCCAACGTCCTGACTTTC
-	-	TRBV5-1	TRBJ2-5	CASSLEPGVGTQYF	TGCGCCAGCAGCTTGGAACCAGGGGTAGGGACCCAGTACTTC
-	TRBD1	TRBV6-8	TRBJ2-5	CASRNRGLETQYF	TGTGCCAGCAGAAACAGGGGGCTTGAGACCCAGTACTTC
few	-	TRBV9	TRBJ1-1	CASSVDQNTEAFF	TGTGCCAGCAGCGTAGATCAGAACACTGAAGCTTTCTTT
few	-	TRBV19	TRBJ2-6	CASRPPPKAGANVLTF	TGTGCCAGTAGGCCTCCTCCCAAGGCTGGGGCCAACGTCCTGACTTTC
-	-	TRBV11-3	TRBJ1-3	CASSQDSWGNTIYF	TGTGCCAGCAGCCAGGACAGCTGGGGGAACACCATATATTTT
-	-	TRBV11-3	TRBJ2-3	CASSWQARSTDTQYF	TGTGCCAGCAGCTGGCAGGCCCGTAGCACAGATACGCAGTATTTT
-	-	TRBV5-1	TRBJ2-6	CASSLGHISGANVLTF	TGCGCCAGCAGCTTGGGGCACATCTCTGGGGCCAACGTCCTGACTTTC
few	-	TRBV11-3	TRBJ2-5	CASSSLTGEETQYF	TGTGCCAGCAGCTCCCTGACGGGGGAAGAGACCCAGTACTTC
few	-	TRBV6-8	TRBJ1-4	CASSYTTGPNEKLFF	TGTGCCAGCAGTTACACAACGGGTCCTAATGAAAAACTGTTTTTT
few	TRBD2	TRBV11-3	TRBJ2-1	CASSESGRGLNEQFF	TGTGCCAGCAGCGAAAGCGGGAGGGGGCTGAATGAGCAGTTCTTC
-	TRBD1	TRBV5-1	TRBJ2-7	CASSSYRDRGRYEQYF	TGCGCCAGCAGCTCCTACCGGGACAGGGGGCGTTACGAGCAGTACTTC
-	-	TRBV6-1	TRBJ2-1	CASSEAAGSYNEQFF	TGTGCCAGCAGTGAAGCAGCGGGCTCCTACAATGAGCAGTTCTTC
-	TRBD1	TRBV19	TRBJ2-6	CASNLRGQGANVLTF	TGTGCCAGTAACCTAAGGGGACAGGGGGCCAACGTCCTGACTTTC
medium-sized	-	TRBV1	TRBJ2-1	CASSPLSPRLSSYNEQFF	TGCGCCAGCAGCCCCCTCAGTCCACGGTTGAGCTCCTACAATGAGCAGTTCTTC
few	TRBD2	TRBV11-3	TRBJ2-5	CASSSRIGTSGGETQYF	TGTGCCAGCAGCTCCCGAATCGGGACTAGCGGGGGGGAGACCCAGTACTTC
-	-	TRBV10-2	TRBJ1-5	CASTDHFSNQPQHF	TGCGCCAGCACCGACCATTTTAGCAATCAGCCCCAGCATTTT
few	-	TRBV6-8	TRBJ2-5	CASSQGPERTETQYF	TGTGCCAGCAGCCAGGGACCTGAAAGAACAGAGACCCAGTACTTC
-	-	TRBV19	TRBJ1-5	CASSIGNQPQHF	TGTGCCAGTAGTATTGGCAATCAGCCCCAGCATTTT
-	-	TRBV7-5	TRBJ2-1	CASSLGQKNNEQFF	TGTGCCAGCAGCTTAGGTCAAAAAAACAATGAGCAGTTCTTC
-	-	TRBV9	TRBJ2-7	CASSPSMLDEQYF	TGTGCCAGCAGCCCCAGCATGTTGGACGAGCAGTACTTC
-	TRBD2	TRBV10-2	TRBJ2-5	CASSADSGGTQTQYF	TGCGCCAGCAGTGCGGATAGCGGGGGGACCCAGACCCAGTACTTC
few	-	TRBV29-1	TRBJ2-1	CSVERRLESHGEQFF	TGCAGCGTTGAACGCCGCCTGGAGAGCCACGGTGAGCAGTTCTTC
-	TRBD2	TRBV11-3	TRBJ2-1	CASSLRLDGRMNEQFF	TGTGCCAGCAGCTTGCGGCTGGACGGGAGGATGAATGAGCAGTTCTTC
hyperexpanded	TRBD2	TRBV11-3	TRBJ2-1	CASSPKRGYNEQFF	TGTGCCAGCAGCCCCAAGCGGGGCTACAATGAGCAGTTCTTC
-	-	TRBV5-1	TRBJ2-3	CASRETVGTSDTQYF	TGCGCCAGCAGGGAAACCGTTGGGACTTCAGATACGCAGTATTTT
few	-	TRBV6-8	TRBJ1-3	CASRLRQSSGNTIYF	TGTGCCAGCAGATTACGACAGTCCTCTGGAAACACCATATATTTT
few	-	TRBV11-3	TRBJ2-2	CASSQVYTRRELFF	TGTGCCAGCAGCCAGGTATACACTAGGAGGGAGCTGTTTTTT
few	-	TRBV23-1	TRBJ1-1	CASSLGNKAEAFF	TGCGCCAGCAGCTTAGGCAACAAGGCCGAAGCTTTCTTT
large	TRBD1	TRBV9	TRBJ1-5	CASSVGQGQLSSTQPQHF	TGTGCCAGCAGCGTAGGACAGGGCCAGCTTAGCAGCACTCAGCCCCAGCATTTT
few	TRBD1	TRBV9	TRBJ2-2	CASSVGQGVGELFF	TGTGCCAGCAGCGTCGGACAGGGAGTCGGGGAGCTGTTTTTT
-	-	TRBV11-3	TRBJ2-1	CASTPVGSSYNEQFF	TGTGCCAGCACCCCTGTGGGGAGCTCCTACAATGAGCAGTTCTTC
-	TRBD1	TRBV19	TRBJ2-7	CASRGGAGTGRYEQYF	TGTGCCAGTCGAGGTGGGGCCGGGACAGGACGCTACGAGCAGTACTTC
-	TRBD1	TRBV18	TRBJ1-5	CASSPGTGNNQPQHF	TGTGCCAGCTCCCCCGGGACAGGGAACAATCAGCCCCAGCATTTT
-	TRBD1	TRBV30	TRBJ1-5	CAWPRQGGQPQHF	TGTGCCTGGCCCCGACAGGGGGGACAGCCCCAGCATTTT
few	-	TRBV9	TRBJ2-3	CASSVGVGSTDTQYF	TGTGCCAGCAGCGTAGGGGTTGGGAGCACAGATACGCAGTATTTT
-	-	TRBV19	TRBJ2-1	CASSIGYAGALDEQFF	TGTGCCAGTAGTATCGGTTACGCCGGCGCTTTGGATGAGCAGTTCTTC
few	TRBD2	TRBV9	TRBJ2-2	CASSARTSPGELFF	TGTGCCAGCAGCGCGAGGACTAGTCCCGGGGAGCTGTTTTTT
once	TRBD2	TRBV29-1	TRBJ2-7	CSVYSGRAAERYEQYF	TGCAGCGTTTATAGCGGGAGGGCCGCAGAAAGATACGAGCAGTACTTC
medium-sized	-	TRBV6-8	TRBJ1-1	CASSYTPRHAGSEAFF	TGTGCCAGCAGTTATACCCCCCGACATGCGGGGTCTGAAGCTTTCTTT
few	-	TRBV11-3	TRBJ2-7	CASSSRSGGGWDEQYF	TGTGCCAGCAGCTCCAGGTCCGGAGGGGGCTGGGACGAGCAGTACTTC
-	TRBD1	TRBV6-8	TRBJ2-1	CASSRRTGGTNEQFF	TGTGCCAGCAGTCGACGGACAGGGGGGACCAATGAGCAGTTCTTC
few	-	TRBV19	TRBJ1-5	CASSIGPISNQPQHF	TGTGCCAGTAGTATTGGCCCTATTAGCAATCAGCCCCAGCATTTT
few	-	TRBV11-3	TRBJ2-5	CASSREISGSAQETQYF	TGTGCCAGCAGCCGAGAGATTTCAGGGAGCGCCCAAGAGACCCAGTACTTC
once	-	TRBV5-1	TRBJ2-5	CASSLARGPQETQYF	TGCGCCAGCAGCTTGGCCAGGGGCCCTCAAGAGACCCAGTACTTC
few	-	TRBV10-2	TRBJ1-2	CASSESVRQNYGYTF	TGCGCCAGCAGTGAGTCAGTGCGGCAGAACTATGGCTACACCTTC
-	-	TRBV1	TRBJ2-7	CASSPSGGGYEQYF	TGCGCCAGCAGCCCCTCAGGTGGGGGCTACGAGCAGTACTTC
-	-	TRBV19	TRBJ2-1	CASKSGAGSGGEQFF	TGTGCCAGTAAATCGGGCGCGGGATCCGGAGGTGAGCAGTTCTTC
-	-	TRBV6-8	TRBJ2-7	CASSQTRMAGEQYF	TGTGCCAGCAGTCAGACACGTATGGCCGGGGAGCAGTACTTC
few	-	TRBV6-8	TRBJ2-2	CASSGSVSGGELFF	TGTGCCAGCAGTGGATCAGTCAGCGGCGGGGAGCTGTTTTTT
few	TRBD1	TRBV6-8	TRBJ2-2	CASSPRLGQGSGELFF	TGTGCCAGCAGCCCCAGGTTGGGACAGGGATCCGGGGAGCTGTTTTTT
few	TRBD1	TRBV6-8	TRBJ1-1	CASSYSTGVEAFF	TGTGCCAGCAGTTACAGCACAGGGGTTGAAGCTTTCTTT
large	-	TRBV11-3	TRBJ1-5	CASSLDLRGNQPQHF	TGTGCCAGCAGCTTAGATCTAAGGGGTAATCAGCCCCAGCATTTT
-	-	TRBV6-7	TRBJ2-7	CASSYGGEQYF	TGTGCCAGCAGTTACGGTGGGGAGCAGTACTTC
once	-	TRBV19	TRBJ1-5	CASSQGPHNQPQHF	TGTGCCAGTAGTCAGGGGCCCCACAATCAGCCCCAGCATTTT
few	-	TRBV23-1	TRBJ2-2	CASSQSQGSSTGELFF	TGCGCCAGCAGTCAATCGCAGGGATCGAGCACCGGGGAGCTGTTTTTT
-	TRBD1	TRBV6-8	TRBJ2-1	CASRGRQGDVYEQFF	TGTGCCAGCAGGGGTAGACAGGGGGATGTCTATGAGCAGTTCTTC
-	-	TRBV11-3	TRBJ2-3	CASSLEISPTDTQYF	TGTGCCAGCAGCTTAGAGATTAGTCCCACAGATACGCAGTATTTT